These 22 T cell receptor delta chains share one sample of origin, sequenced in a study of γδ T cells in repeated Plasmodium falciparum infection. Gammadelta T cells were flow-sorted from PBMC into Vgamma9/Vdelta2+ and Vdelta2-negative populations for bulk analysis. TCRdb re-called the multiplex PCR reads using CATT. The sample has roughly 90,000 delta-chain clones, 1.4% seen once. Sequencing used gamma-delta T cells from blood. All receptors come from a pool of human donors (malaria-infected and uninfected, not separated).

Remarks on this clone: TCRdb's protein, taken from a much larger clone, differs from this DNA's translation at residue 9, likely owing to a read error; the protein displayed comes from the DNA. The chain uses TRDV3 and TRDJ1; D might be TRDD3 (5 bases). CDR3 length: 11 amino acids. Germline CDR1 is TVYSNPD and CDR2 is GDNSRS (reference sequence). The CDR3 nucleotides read TGTGCCCCCTGGGAATCCGATAAACCCATCTTT. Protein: CAPWESDKPIF.

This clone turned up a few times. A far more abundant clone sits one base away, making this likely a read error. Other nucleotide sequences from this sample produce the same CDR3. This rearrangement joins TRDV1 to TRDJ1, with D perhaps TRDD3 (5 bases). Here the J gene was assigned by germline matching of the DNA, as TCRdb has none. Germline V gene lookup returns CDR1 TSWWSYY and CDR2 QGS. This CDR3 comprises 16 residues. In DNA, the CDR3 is TGCGCTCTTGGGCCTGGAGGGATTTTTTACACCGATAAACTCATCTTT. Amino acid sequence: CALGPGGIFYTDKLIF.

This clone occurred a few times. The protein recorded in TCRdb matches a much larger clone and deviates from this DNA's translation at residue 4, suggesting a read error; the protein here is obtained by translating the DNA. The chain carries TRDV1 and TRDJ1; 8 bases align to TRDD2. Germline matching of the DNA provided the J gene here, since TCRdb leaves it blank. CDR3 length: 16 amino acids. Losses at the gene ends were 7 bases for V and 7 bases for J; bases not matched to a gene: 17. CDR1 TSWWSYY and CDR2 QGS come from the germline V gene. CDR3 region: CALAKLPTRMGSKLIF. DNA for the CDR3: TGTGCTCTTGCGAAACTTCCTACTAGGATGGGGAGTAAACTCATCTTT.

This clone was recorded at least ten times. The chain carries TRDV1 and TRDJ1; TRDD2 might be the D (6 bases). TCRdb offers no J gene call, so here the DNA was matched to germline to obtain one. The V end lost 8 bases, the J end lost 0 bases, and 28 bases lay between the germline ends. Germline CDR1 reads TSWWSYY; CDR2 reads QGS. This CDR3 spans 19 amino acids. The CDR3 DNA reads TGTGCTCTTTCCAGAAGCCGCCTTCCCCCGGGGGGTTACACCGATAAACTCATCTTT. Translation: CALSRSRLPPGGYTDKLIF.

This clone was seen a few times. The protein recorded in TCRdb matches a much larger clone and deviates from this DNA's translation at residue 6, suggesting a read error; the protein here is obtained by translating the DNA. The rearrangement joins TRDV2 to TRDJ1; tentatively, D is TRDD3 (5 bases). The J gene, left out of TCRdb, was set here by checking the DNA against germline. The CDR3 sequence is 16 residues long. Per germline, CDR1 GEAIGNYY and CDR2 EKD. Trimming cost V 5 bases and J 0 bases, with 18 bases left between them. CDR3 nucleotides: TGTGCCTGTGTCACGGAGGGGGCTGCGTACACCGATAAACTCATCTTT. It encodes CACVTEGAAYTDKLIF.

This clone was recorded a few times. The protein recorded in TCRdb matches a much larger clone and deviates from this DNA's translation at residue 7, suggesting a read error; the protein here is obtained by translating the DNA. The CDR3, as DNA: TGTGCTCTTGGGGATCCGTCGGGTCCTACAAAATCTACTGGGGGACTAAACACCGATAAACTCATCTTT. Translation: CALGDPSGPTKSTGGLNTDKLIF. The genes are TRDV1 and TRDJ1, with 9 bases matching TRDD3. The J gene was not available in TCRdb and was assigned here by matching the DNA to germline segments. Germline V lookup: CDR1 TSWWSYY, CDR2 QGS. The CDR3 covers 23 residues. V dropped 3 bases and J dropped 0; count of bases not matched to a gene: 26.

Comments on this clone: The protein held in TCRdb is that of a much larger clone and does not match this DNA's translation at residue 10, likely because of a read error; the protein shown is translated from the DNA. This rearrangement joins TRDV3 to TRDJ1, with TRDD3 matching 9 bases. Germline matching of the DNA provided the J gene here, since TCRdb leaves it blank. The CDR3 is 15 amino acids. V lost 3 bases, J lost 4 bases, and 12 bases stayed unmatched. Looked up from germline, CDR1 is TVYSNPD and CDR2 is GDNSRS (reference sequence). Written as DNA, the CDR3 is TGTGCCTTCGTAGCCCAGGGGGGATACCACGATAAACTCATCTTT. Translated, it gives CAFVAQGGYHDKLIF.

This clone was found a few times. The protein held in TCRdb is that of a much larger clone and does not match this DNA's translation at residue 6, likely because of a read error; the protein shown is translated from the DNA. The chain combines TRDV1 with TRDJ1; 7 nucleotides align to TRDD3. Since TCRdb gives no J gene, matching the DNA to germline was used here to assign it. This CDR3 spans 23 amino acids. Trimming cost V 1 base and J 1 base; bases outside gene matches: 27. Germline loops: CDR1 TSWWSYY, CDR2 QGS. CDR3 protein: CALGEHLSPIRKLTLGVTDKLIF. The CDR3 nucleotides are TGTGCTCTTGGGGAACATCTTTCCCCGATTAGGAAACTCACTCTGGGGGTCACCGATAAACTCATCTTT.

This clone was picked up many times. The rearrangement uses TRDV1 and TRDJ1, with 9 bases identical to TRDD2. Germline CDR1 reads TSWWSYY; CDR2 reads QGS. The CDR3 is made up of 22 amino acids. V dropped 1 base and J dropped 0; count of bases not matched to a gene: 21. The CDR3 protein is CALGERSAFLRGVKPYTDKLIF. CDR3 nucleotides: TGTGCTCTTGGGGAACGGTCAGCCTTCCTACGGGGGGTTAAACCTTACACCGATAAACTCATCTTT.

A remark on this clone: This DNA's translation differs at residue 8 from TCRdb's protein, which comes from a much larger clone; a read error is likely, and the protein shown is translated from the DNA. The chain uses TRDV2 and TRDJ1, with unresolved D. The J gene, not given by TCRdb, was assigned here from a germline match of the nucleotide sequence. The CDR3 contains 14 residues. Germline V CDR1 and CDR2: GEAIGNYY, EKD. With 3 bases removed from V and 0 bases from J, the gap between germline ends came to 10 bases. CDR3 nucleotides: TGTGCCTGTGACCCGATCCTGCACACCGATAAACTCATCTTT. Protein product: CACDPILHTDKLIF.

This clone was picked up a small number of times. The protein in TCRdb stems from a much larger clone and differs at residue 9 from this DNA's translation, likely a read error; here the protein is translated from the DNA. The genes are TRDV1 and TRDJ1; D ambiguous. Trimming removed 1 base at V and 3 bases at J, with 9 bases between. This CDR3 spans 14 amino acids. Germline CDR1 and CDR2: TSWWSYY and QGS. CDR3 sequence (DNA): TGTGCTCTTGGGGAACGGCGTAAGTCCGATAAACTCATCTTT. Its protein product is CALGERRKSDKLIF.

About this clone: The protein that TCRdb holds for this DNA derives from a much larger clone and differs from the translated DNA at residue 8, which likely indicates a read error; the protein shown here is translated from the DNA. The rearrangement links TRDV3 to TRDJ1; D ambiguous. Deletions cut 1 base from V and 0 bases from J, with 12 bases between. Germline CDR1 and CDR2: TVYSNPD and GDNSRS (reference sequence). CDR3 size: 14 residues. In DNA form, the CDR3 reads TGTGCCTTTATTGCCAGGTTGCACACCGATAAACTCATCTTT. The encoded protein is CAFIARLHTDKLIF.

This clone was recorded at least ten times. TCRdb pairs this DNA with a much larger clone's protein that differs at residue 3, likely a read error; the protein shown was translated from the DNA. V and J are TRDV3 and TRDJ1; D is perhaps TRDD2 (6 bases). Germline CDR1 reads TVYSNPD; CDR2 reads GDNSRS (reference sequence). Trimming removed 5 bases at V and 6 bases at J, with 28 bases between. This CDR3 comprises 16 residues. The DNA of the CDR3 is TGTGCCCCTCCTACGGCCTGGGAGATAGGCTGGCATAAACTCATCTTT. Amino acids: CAPPTAWEIGWHKLIF.

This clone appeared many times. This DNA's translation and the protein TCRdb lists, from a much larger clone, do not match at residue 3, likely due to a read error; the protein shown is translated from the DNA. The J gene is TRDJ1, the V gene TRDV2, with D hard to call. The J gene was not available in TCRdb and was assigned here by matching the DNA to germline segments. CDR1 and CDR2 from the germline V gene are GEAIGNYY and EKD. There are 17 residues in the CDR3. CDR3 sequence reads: CARDALTTLRPADKLIF. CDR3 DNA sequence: TGTGCCCGTGACGCGTTAACTACTCTGCGCCCGGCCGATAAACTCATCTTT.

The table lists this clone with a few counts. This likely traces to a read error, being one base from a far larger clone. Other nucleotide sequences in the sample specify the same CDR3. CDR3 DNA: TGTGCCCTTGGGGACCCAAATGACGCTGGGGGACCAGGCACCGATAAACTCATCTTT. This codes for CALGDPNDAGGPGTDKLIF. The chain carries TRDV1 and TRDJ1; 8 bases are a match to TRDD3. Because TCRdb records no J gene, it was assigned here through a match of the DNA to germline. This CDR3 is built from 19 residues. Looked up from germline, CDR1 is TSWWSYY and CDR2 is QGS.

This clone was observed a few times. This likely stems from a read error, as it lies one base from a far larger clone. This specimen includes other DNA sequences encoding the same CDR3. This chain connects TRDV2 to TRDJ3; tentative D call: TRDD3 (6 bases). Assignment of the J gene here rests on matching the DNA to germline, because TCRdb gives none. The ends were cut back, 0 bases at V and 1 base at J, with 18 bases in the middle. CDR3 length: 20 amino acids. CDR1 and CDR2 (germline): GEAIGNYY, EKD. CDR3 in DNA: TGTGCCTGTGACACCCTTTCCGGGGGAACCGGATCCTGGGACACCCGACAGATGTTTTTC. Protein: CACDTLSGGTGSWDTRQMFF.

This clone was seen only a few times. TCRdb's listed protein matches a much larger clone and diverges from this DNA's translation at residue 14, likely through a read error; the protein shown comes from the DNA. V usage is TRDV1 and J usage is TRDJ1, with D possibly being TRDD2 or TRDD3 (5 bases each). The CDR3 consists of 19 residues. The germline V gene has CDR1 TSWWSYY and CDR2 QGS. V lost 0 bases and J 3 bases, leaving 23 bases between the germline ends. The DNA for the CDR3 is TGTGCTCTTGGGGAACTTCCTAGGGCGGGGGTCTCGTACGCCGATAAACTCATCTTT. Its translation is CALGELPRAGVSYADKLIF.

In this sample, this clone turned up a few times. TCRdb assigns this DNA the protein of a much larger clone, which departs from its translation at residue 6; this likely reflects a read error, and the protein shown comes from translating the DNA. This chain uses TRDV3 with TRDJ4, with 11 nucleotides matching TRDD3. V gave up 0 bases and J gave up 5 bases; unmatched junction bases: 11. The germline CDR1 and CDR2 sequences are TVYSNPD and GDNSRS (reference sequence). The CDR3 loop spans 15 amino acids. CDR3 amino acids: CAFSPSWGILRPLIF. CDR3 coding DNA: TGTGCCTTTAGTCCAAGCTGGGGGATACTGAGGCCCCTGATCTTT.

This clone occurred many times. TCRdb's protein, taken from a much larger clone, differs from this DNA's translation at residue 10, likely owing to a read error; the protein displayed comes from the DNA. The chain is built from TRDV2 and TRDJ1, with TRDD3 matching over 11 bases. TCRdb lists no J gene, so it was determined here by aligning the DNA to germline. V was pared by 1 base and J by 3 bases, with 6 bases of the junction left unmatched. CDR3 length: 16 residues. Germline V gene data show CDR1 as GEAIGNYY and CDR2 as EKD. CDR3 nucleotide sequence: TGTGCCTGTGACACTCTGGGGGATACCGCCCCCGATAAACTCATCTTT. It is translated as CACDTLGDTAPDKLIF.

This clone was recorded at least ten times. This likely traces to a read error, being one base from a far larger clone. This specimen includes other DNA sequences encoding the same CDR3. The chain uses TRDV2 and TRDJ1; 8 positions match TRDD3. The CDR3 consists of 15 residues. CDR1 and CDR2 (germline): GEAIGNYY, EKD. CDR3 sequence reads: CACDPLGDTTDKLIF. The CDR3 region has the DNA TGTGCCTGTGACCCTCTGGGGGACACCACCGATAAGCTCATCTTT.

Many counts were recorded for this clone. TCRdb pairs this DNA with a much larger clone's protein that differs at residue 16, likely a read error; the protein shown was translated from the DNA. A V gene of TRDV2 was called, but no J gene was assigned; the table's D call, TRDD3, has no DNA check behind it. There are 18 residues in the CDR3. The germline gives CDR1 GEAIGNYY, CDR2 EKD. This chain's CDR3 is CACDILRGGGYGTDKPIF. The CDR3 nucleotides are TGTGCCTGTGACATACTCCGTGGTGGGGGATACGGGACCGATAAACCCATCTTT.

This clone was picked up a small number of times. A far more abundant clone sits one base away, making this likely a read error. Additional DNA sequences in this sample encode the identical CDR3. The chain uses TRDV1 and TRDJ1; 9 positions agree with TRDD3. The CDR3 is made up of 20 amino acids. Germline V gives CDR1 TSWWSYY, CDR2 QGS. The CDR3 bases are TGTGCTCTCGGGGAACGGTTGGCTGCACTGGGGGACAAGTACACCGATAAACTCATCTTT. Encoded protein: CALGERLAALGDKYTDKLIF.